The 12 T cell receptor beta chains presented below share a single source sample, sequenced in a study of response to subunit inactivated influenza vaccine. TCRdb used MiXCR to reprocess the RT-PCR reads, holding one entry per CDR3 protein. Here the sample spans about 520,000 distinct CDR3 sequences, 6% to 9% being singletons. The source material was PBMCs from blood, sampled around 25 months after vaccination. The receptors originated from a man aged 45-69 years who received an inactivated influenza vaccine.

This clonotype was counted a few times. This chain links TRBV12-3 or TRBV12-4 with TRBJ1-2; TRBD1 matches 10 bases. Germline trimming cut 4 bases from V and 4 bases from J; bases unmatched to any gene: 6. CDR3 size: 15 residues. CDR3 region: CASSWGQGLVYGYTF. Written as DNA, the CDR3 is TGTGCCAGCAGTTGGGGACAGGGGCTAGTCTATGGCTACACCTTC.

Details on this clonotype: One junction end does not reproduce the germline sequence, and a read error may be involved. The rearrangement uses TRBV29-1 and TRBJ2-1; tentatively, D is TRBD2 (5 bases). Germline CDR1 is SQVTM and CDR2 is ANQGSEA. The CDR3 has 13 amino acids. CDR3 protein: CSVQEGTYNEQFF. The DNA for the CDR3 is TGCAGCGTTCAAGAGGGTACCTACAATGAGCAGTTCTTC.

This clonotype has a count of ten or more. The gene calls are TRBV6-1 and TRBJ2-7, with a weak D call TRBD1 (6 bases). Trimming took off 6 bases at V and 2 bases at J, with 20 bases between the two ends. The CDR3 totals 16 residues. Germline values: CDR1 MNHNS, CDR2 SASEGT. CDR3 nucleotides: TGTGCCAGCAGGGGTTATACAGGGAGTACGACCTACGAGCAGTACTTC. This gives the protein CASRGYTGSTTYEQYF.

The chain links TRBV15 to TRBJ2-2; tentatively, D is TRBD2 (5 bases). V was shortened by 0 bases and J by 7 bases, with 6 bases between the two germline ends. Germline assignment: CDR1 LNHNV and CDR2 YYDKDF (reference sequence). The CDR3 sequence is 13 residues long. This CDR3 reads CATSRDEGGELFF. The CDR3 DNA is TGTGCCACCAGCAGAGACGAGGGCGGGGAGCTGTTTTTT.

The chain uses TRBV7-2 and TRBJ1-1; no firm D call. V lost 8 bases to trimming and J lost 1 base, with 17 bases between them. CDR1 SGHTA and CDR2 FQGNSA come from the germline V gene. The CDR3 length is 15 residues. The CDR3 nucleotides are TGTGCCAGCCTCCCCCAGAGAGGAAGGAACACTGAAGCTTTCTTT. Amino acids: CASLPQRGRNTEAFF. Drawing the rest from reference TRBV7-2 and TRBJ1-1, the complete variable domain is GAGVSQSPSNKVTEKGKDVELRCDPISGHTALYWYRQSLGQGLEFLIYFQGNSAPDKSGLPSDRFSAERTGGSVSTLTIQRTQQEDSAVYLCASLPQRGRNTEAFFGQGTRLTVV.

This clonotype has just a few counts. The V call is TRBV6-1, the J call TRBJ2-1; TRBD1 or TRBD2 may be the D gene (6 bases each). The CDR3 spans 16 residues. CDR1 is MNHNS and CDR2 is SASEGT in the germline V gene. Between the trimmed V and J ends, which lost 6 bases and 0 bases, there was a span of 15 bases. The CDR3 sequence: CASSRVGGSSYNEQFF. The CDR3 DNA is TGTGCCAGCAGCCGGGTAGGGGGGAGCTCCTACAATGAGCAGTTCTTC.

This clonotype was counted many times. The chain uses TRBV19 and TRBJ1-1; D not certain. CDR1 is LNHDA, CDR2 SQIVND, per germline (reference sequence). The CDR3 totals 16 residues. Trimming pared 9 bases from V and 0 bases from J, leaving 20 bases between. In DNA form, the CDR3 reads TGTGCCAGCACGACAAAGCGTAATTCCGTGAACACTGAAGCTTTCTTT. It is translated as CASTTKRNSVNTEAFF.

This clonotype was observed many times. Here the CDR3 DNA reads TGTGCCAGCAAGCAAACAGGAATTACGTCCTACGAGCAGTACTTC. This encodes CASKQTGITSYEQYF. V and J are TRBV28 and TRBJ2-7, with D maybe TRBD1 (5 bases). V lost 7 bases and J 1 base, leaving 17 bases between the germline ends. This CDR3 region has 15 residues. Germline V gene lookup returns CDR1 MDHEN and CDR2 SYDVKM.

The rearrangement joins TRBV24-1 to TRBJ2-3; TRBD1 matches 9 bases. V lost 4 bases and J lost 2; bases outside the gene matches: 6. The CDR3 sequence is 16 residues long. Germline V gives CDR1 KGHDR, CDR2 SFDVKD. The CDR3 sequence is CATSEAGTGNTDTQYF. The CDR3, as DNA: TGTGCCACCAGTGAGGCCGGGACAGGGAACACAGATACGCAGTATTTT.

This clonotype was seen at least ten times. The chain carries TRBV20-1 and TRBJ2-7, with TRBD1 matching 9 bases. Germline CDR1 is DFQATT and CDR2 is SNEGSKA (reference sequence). The CDR3 totals 14 residues. V was clipped by 4 bases and J by 2 bases; unmatched bases: 6. As DNA, the CDR3 is TGCAGTGCTACTGGACAGGGGTTCGCCTACGAGCAGTACTTC. Amino acids: CSATGQGFAYEQYF.

The chain is built from TRBV18 and TRBJ1-1; no firm D call. This CDR3 is 14 amino acids long. Trimming stripped 2 bases from V and 1 base from J, with 8 bases between. Germline V CDR1 and CDR2: KGHSH, LQKENI. The CDR3 here is CASSPGSQNTEAFF. The CDR3 DNA reads as TGTGCCAGCTCACCAGGCAGCCAGAACACTGAAGCTTTCTTT.

This clonotype has ten or more counts. J is TRBJ2-3 and V is TRBV7-2; TRBD2 aligns across 10 bases. CDR1 is SGHTA, CDR2 FQGNSA, per germline. The J segment lost 7 bases and the V segment lost 2 bases, leaving 6 bases of the junction unmatched. The CDR3 is 15 residues long. CDR3 sequence: CASSLQRGGRNTQYF. The CDR3 region has the DNA TGTGCCAGCAGCTTACAGCGGGGGGGCAGGAATACGCAGTATTTT. The whole variable domain, remainder taken from reference TRBV7-2 and TRBJ2-3, is GAGVSQSPSNKVTEKGKDVELRCDPISGHTALYWYRQSLGQGLEFLIYFQGNSAPDKSGLPSDRFSAERTGGSVSTLTIQRTQQEDSAVYLCASSLQRGGRNTQYFGPGTRLTVL.